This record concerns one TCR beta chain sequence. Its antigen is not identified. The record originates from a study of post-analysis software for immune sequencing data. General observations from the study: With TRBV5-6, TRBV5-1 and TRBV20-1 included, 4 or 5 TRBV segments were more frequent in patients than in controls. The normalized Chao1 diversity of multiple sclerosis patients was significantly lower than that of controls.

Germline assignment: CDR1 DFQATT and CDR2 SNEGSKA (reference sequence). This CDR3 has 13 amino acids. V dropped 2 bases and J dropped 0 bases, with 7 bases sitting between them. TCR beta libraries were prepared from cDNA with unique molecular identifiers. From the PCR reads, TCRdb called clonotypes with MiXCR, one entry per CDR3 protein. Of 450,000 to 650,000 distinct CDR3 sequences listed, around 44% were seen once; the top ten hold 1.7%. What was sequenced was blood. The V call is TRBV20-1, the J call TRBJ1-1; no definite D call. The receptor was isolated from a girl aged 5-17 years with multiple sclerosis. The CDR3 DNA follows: TGCAGTGCTAGAAGGACGTTGAACACTGAAGCTTTCTTT. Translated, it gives CSARRTLNTEAFF.